This TCR beta chain appears in the sequencing data of a study of CD8+ T cells in alopecia areata. Regarding the study as a whole: Relative to normal scalp, lesional scalp, especially alopecia totalis/universalis, showed higher clonality. Researchers reported that TCR sharing among patients proved less clear than in mice, possibly HLA-linked.

Extracted RNA was reverse transcribed into cDNA, the sequencing template. Assay: immunoSEQ multiplex PCR; the TCRdb copy retains only in-frame clones and omits some. Found here are 140,000 to 150,000 clones, roughly 60% of them singletons; the top ten hold approximately 34%. In the case of this clone: The antigen remains unidentified.

The germline gives CDR1 MNHEY, CDR2 SMNVEV (reference sequence). V was pared by 1 base and J by 5 bases, with 12 bases between. This CDR3 comprises 15 residues. The receptor was derived from a human donor in good health. This sequence joins TRBV27 and TRBJ2-1, with D perhaps given as TRBD1 or TRBD2 (6 bases each). The sequenced sample consisted of CD8+ T cells sorted from blood. CDR3 protein: CASSLLGGRDNEQFF. In DNA form, the CDR3 reads TGTGCCAGCAGTTTATTGGGGGGCAGGGACAATGAGCAGTTCTTC.